Many counts were recorded for the clone carrying this T cell receptor (beta chain). The source of the sample is a study of T cells in Graves' hyperthyroidism and ophthalmopathy. Background on the study: Before treatment of any kind, peripheral blood was taken at initial diagnosis.

Regions amplified from RNA transcripts were the TCR beta CDR3 regions. The study used the HTBI primer set for a first-round RT-PCR of the TCR CDR3. TCRdb re-called the multiplex PCR reads with MiXCR, one entry per CDR3 protein. The sample contains about 400,000 distinct CDR3 sequences, roughly 14% of which appear only once. CDR3 length equals 18 residues. J was trimmed by 4 bases and V by 0 bases; bases with no gene match: 10. Germline V lookup: CDR1 KGHDR, CDR2 SFDVKD. The clonotype comes from a man aged 18 to 29 with Graves' ophthalmopathy. The sample taken for sequencing was blood. The chain combines TRBV24-1 with TRBJ2-3; 9 bases agree with TRBD2. CDR3 protein: CATSDLQSSGEVADTQYF. The CDR3 bases are TGTGCCACCAGTGATTTGCAGTCTAGCGGGGAGGTTGCAGATACGCAGTATTTT.